The present entry profiles one T cell receptor (beta chain) with its context. This sample stems from a study of blood T cell repertoires in COVID-19. About the research overall: All recovered Cohort 3 donors got two negative PCRs, got clearance, or saw symptom resolution. Italy, Spain and the United States were the sources of the convalescent and acute COVID-19 samples.

This table comes from immunoSEQ multiplex PCR, and its TCRdb copy is limited to in-frame clones, with some not included. The repertoire holds a few hundred thousand clones, more than 75% seen once, with around 2% in the top ten. In terms of age and location, participants ranged from about 18 to 100 years and lived in about 25 US areas. Cohort assignment relied on participant-reported clinical history. CDR1 MGHRA and CDR2 YSYEKL come from the germline V gene. The CDR3 runs to 13 residues. V dropped 6 bases and J dropped 7; count of bases not matched to a gene: 0. The sequence came from a woman aged 60-70 years in a cohort exposed to, infected with or recovered from COVID-19 (not recorded which). The chain couples TRBV4-1 to TRBJ2-1, with 13 bases fitting TRBD2. The sequencing input was PBMCs or T cells enriched from blood (not recorded which). CDR3 DNA: TGCGCCAGCAGGACTAGCGGGGGGAATGAGCAGTTCTTC. This codes for CASRTSGGNEQFF.